Sequencing of this T cell receptor (beta chain) was carried out in a study of T cell responses to AZD1222 COVID-19 vaccine. Study observations and caveats: Scientists sampled the repertoires only once the peak T cell response had passed. Clonal diversity may have been underestimated, and the donors were mostly white British, with more females than males. Of the AZD1222 recipients, only 5 or 6 were seropositive at baseline.

Sequenced by immunoSEQ multiplex PCR; TCRdb stores in-frame clones only, minus some. Of 140,000 to 150,000 clones in the sample, approximately 89% were seen once. The CDR3 length is 14 residues. From germline, CDR1 is LNHDA and CDR2 SQIVND (reference sequence). The ends lost 5 bases at V and 6 bases at J; junction bases unmatched: 8. On this clone itself: The antigen remains unidentified.

The sample was peripheral blood, taken on day 0 of AZD1222 vaccination. The chain carries TRBV19 and TRBJ1-2; 8 bases fit TRBD1. This sequence originates from an adult in good health. CDR3 residues: CASSGSATGDGYTF. DNA of the CDR3: TGTGCCAGTAGTGGCTCCGCGACAGGGGATGGCTACACCTTC.